The table lists the clone carrying this TCR beta chain with a few counts. Antigen unknown. This sample was taken from a study of human T cells and chemical hapten exposure. Overall study context: The patients were mostly female; they had alopecia areata, totalis or universalis.

Trimming took 3 bases from V and 7 from J; bases not matched to a gene: 5. Germline CDR1 reads ENHRY; CDR2 reads SYGVKD. The CDR3 is 14 residues long. TCRdb fed the RACE reads into MiXCR, producing one record per CDR3 protein. The sample gives a few hundred thousand distinct CDR3 sequences, 5.5% of which show up once; roughly 8.2% is in the top ten. Study-level points and caveats: TCRs above 1 in 1000 frequency stayed constant with DPC sensitization. The donor cohort had alopecia, so its immune response may not match that of healthy people.

Noted time point: pre-sensitization, week 0. The sample's treatment: therapeutic diphenylcyclopropenone sensitization with weekly scalp DPC. Sample donors consisted of patients with alopecia, aged 18 to 70 years, who were suitable for DPC. This chain uses TRBV10-3 with TRBJ2-1; 8 positions agree with TRBD2. The specimen was whole blood, collected in connection with sensitization to the hapten diphenylcyclopropenone (DPC). This TCR was recovered from a woman under 30 with alopecia areata. Some clones in this sample may be carry-over from other donors' samples. DNA for the CDR3: TGTGCCATCAGTGAACTGACTAGCGTTAATGAGCAGTTCTTC. As protein: CAISELTSVNEQFF.